A single sample is the source of the 27 T cell receptor beta chains below, sequenced in a study of cytomegalovirus exposure and HLA in healthy donors. The protocol was immunoSEQ multiplex PCR, while the TCRdb copy is restricted to in-frame clones and leaves out a portion. Found here are fewer than 130,000 clones, roughly 90% of them singletons; the top ten hold 1.5% to 2%. Source material: PBMCs. The origin of the receptors is a woman aged 18-35 years in good health and CMV-seronegative.

The DNA of the CDR3 is TGTGCCAGCAGCCGCGAGGACATTACCCTCCTAGGCGAGCAGTACTTC. This codes for CASSREDITLLGEQYF. The chain is built from TRBV5-6 and TRBJ2-7; weak D call: TRBD1 (5 bases). The CDR3 is made up of 16 amino acids. V was pared by 4 bases and J by 6 bases, with 23 bases between. CDR1 SGHDT and CDR2 YYEEEE come from the germline V gene.

The V gene is TRBV7-2, the J gene TRBJ2-1; 8 bases align to TRBD1. J gave up 8 bases and V 4 bases, and 10 bases lay outside the gene matches. Germline assignment: CDR1 SGHTA and CDR2 FQGNSA. This CDR3 spans 15 amino acids. The CDR3 sequence is CASSSAPQGADEQFF. As DNA, the CDR3 is TGTGCCAGCAGCTCTGCCCCCCAGGGGGCCGATGAGCAGTTCTTC. Together with reference TRBV7-2 and TRBJ2-1, the CDR3 gives the full variable domain: GAGVSQSPSNKVTEKGKDVELRCDPISGHTALYWYRQSLGQGLEFLIYFQGNSAPDKSGLPSDRFSAERTGGSVSTLTIQRTQQEDSAVYLCASSSAPQGADEQFFGPGTRLTVL.

This clone appeared a few times. The J gene is TRBJ2-2, the V gene TRBV7-3; 12 bases align to TRBD1. The CDR3 covers 15 residues. J was trimmed by 6 bases and V by 7 bases; bases with no gene match: 6. Germline V gene data show CDR1 as SGHTA and CDR2 as FQGTGA. DNA of the CDR3: TGTGCCAGCACACCGGGACAGGGGGCACCCGGGGAGCTGTTTTTT. Its protein product is CASTPGQGAPGELFF.

The chain is built from TRBV19 and TRBJ2-3, with 10 nucleotides matching TRBD2. Germline CDR1 reads LNHDA; CDR2 reads SQIVND (reference sequence). V lost 3 bases and J lost 1; bases outside the gene matches: 7. This CDR3 contains 17 residues. CDR3 nucleotides: TGTGCCAGTAGTATCCCCACAACTAGCGGGGGCACAGATACGCAGTATTTT. Protein: CASSIPTTSGGTDTQYF.

V and J are TRBV25-1 and TRBJ1-2, with D tentatively TRBD1 (6 bases). Germline V lookup: CDR1 MGHDK, CDR2 SYGVNS. CDR3 length: 15 amino acids. V shed 1 base and J shed 2 bases, with 11 bases lying between them. The CDR3: CASSESTGPNYGYTF. The CDR3 region has the DNA TGTGCCAGCAGTGAATCAACAGGGCCAAACTATGGCTACACCTTC.

V gene TRBV6-5 combines with J gene TRBJ1-4; no clear D. The ends were cut back, 6 bases at V and 8 bases at J, with 13 bases in the middle. Germline loops: CDR1 MNHEY, CDR2 SVGAGI. This CDR3 region has 13 residues. CDR3 protein: CASRGVRAEKLFF. CDR3 coding DNA: TGTGCCAGCAGGGGAGTGAGGGCGGAAAAACTGTTTTTT.

This clone was found a few times. The J gene is TRBJ1-2, the V gene TRBV2; 7 bases are a match to TRBD1. The trim removed 6 bases at V and 4 bases at J, leaving 11 bases unmatched. Germline CDR1 and CDR2: SNHLY and FYNNEI. This CDR3 is built from 15 residues. This CDR3 reads CASRVGTVEFYGYTF. CDR3 coding DNA: TGTGCCAGCAGGGTAGGGACAGTCGAATTCTATGGCTACACCTTC.

The chain joins TRBV5-4 to TRBJ2-7; D gene uncertain. The CDR3 is made up of 16 amino acids. The V gene lost 3 bases and the J gene lost 2 bases, with 18 bases spanning the gap. Germline CDR1 and CDR2: SGHNT and YYREEE (reference sequence). This chain's CDR3 is CASSSKFQRRPYEQYF. CDR3 DNA: TGTGCCAGCAGCTCCAAGTTCCAGCGCCGACCCTACGAGCAGTACTTC.

The rearrangement uses TRBV5-6 and TRBJ1-3; D ambiguous. V was cut by 0 bases and J by 0 bases, with 7 bases left in between. The CDR3 totals 15 residues. Germline-derived CDR1 and CDR2 are SGHDT and YYEEEE. CDR3 region: CASSLVGSSGNTIYF. Here the CDR3 DNA reads TGTGCCAGCAGCTTGGTGGGGAGCTCTGGAAACACCATATATTTT.

J is TRBJ2-1 and V is TRBV9; 9 bases map to TRBD2. The CDR3 is made up of 15 amino acids. Unmatched junction bases numbered 3, after V lost 0 bases and J lost 5 bases. Germline V lookup: CDR1 SGDLS, CDR2 YYNGEE. Here the CDR3 reads CASSVVAGDDNEQFF. The CDR3 nucleotides are TGTGCCAGCAGCGTAGTAGCGGGGGACGACAATGAGCAGTTCTTC. The whole variable domain, remainder taken from reference TRBV9 and TRBJ2-1, is DSGVTQTPKHLITATGQRVTLRCSPRSGDLSVYWYQQSLDQGLQFLIQYYNGEERAKGNILERFSAQQFPDLHSELNLSSLELGDSALYFCASSVVAGDDNEQFFGPGTRLTVL.

This clone occurred once. This chain joins TRBV9 and TRBJ2-7; maybe TRBD2 (5 bases). Between the trimmed V and J ends, which lost 5 bases and 3 bases, there was a span of 12 bases. This CDR3 has 13 amino acids. CDR1 is SGDLS, CDR2 YYNGEE, per germline. CDR3: CASRHSRDYEQYF. The CDR3 nucleotides read TGTGCCAGCAGACACTCCCGGGACTACGAGCAGTACTTC.

The genes are TRBV2 and TRBJ2-7; D possibly corresponds to TRBD1 (5 bases). V was shortened by 6 bases and J by 1 base, with 10 bases between the two germline ends. Germline CDR1 SNHLY, CDR2 FYNNEI. The CDR3 runs 13 residues. The chain's CDR3 is CASRGPSSYEQYF. DNA of the CDR3: TGTGCCAGCAGGGGGCCCTCTTCCTACGAGCAGTACTTC.

The J gene is TRBJ1-5, the V gene TRBV5-1, with D maybe TRBD1 (5 bases). Trimming took off 4 bases at V and 0 bases at J, with 14 bases between the two ends. The length of the CDR3 is 16 residues. Germline CDR1 SGHRS, CDR2 YFSETQ. In DNA, the CDR3 is TGCGCCAGCAGCGGCGGGACGGCTTATAGCAATCAGCCCCAGCATTTT. Its protein is CASSGGTAYSNQPQHF.

This clone was seen repeatedly, ten times or more. V is TRBV4-3 and J is TRBJ1-6; 7 bases agree with TRBD1. With 1 base clipped from V and 9 bases from J, the junction kept 6 bases outside the gene matches. Germline loops: CDR1 LGHNA, CDR2 YSLEER. The CDR3 has 15 residues. CDR3 bases: TGCGCCAGCAGCCAAGGAATAGCAGGGGGTTCACCCCTCCACTTT. Translation gives CASSQGIAGGSPLHF.

The genes are TRBV28 and TRBJ1-4; D may be TRBD1 (5 bases). Trimming left V 3 bases short and J 6 bases short, with 11 bases between. Germline CDR1 and CDR2: MDHEN and SYDVKM. The CDR3 has 14 residues. The CDR3 spells CASSFQGGDEKLFF. The CDR3 region has the DNA TGTGCCAGCAGTTTTCAGGGTGGGGATGAAAAACTGTTTTTT.

The chain is built from TRBV5-1 and TRBJ2-1, with 14 nucleotides matching TRBD2. This CDR3 is 15 amino acids long. V lost 4 bases, J lost 10 bases, and 7 bases stayed unmatched. Germline V gives CDR1 SGHRS, CDR2 YFSETQ. In DNA, the CDR3 is TGCGCCAGCAGCCGACTGACTAGCGGGGGGGGCGAGCAGTTCTTC. Translating gives CASSRLTSGGGEQFF.

V is TRBV28 and J is TRBJ2-7, with 9 bases matching TRBD1. The ends lost 6 bases at V and 3 bases at J; junction bases unmatched: 9. The CDR3 totals 15 residues. In germline, CDR1 is MDHEN, CDR2 SYDVKM. As DNA, the CDR3 is TGTGCCAGCAGCTTAACCGGGACAGGGCACTACGAGCAGTACTTC. It yields the protein CASSLTGTGHYEQYF.

The J gene is TRBJ1-5, the V gene TRBV27; 7 bases are shared with TRBD1. Germline-derived CDR1 and CDR2 are MNHEY and SMNVEV (reference sequence). J was trimmed by 0 bases and V by 1 base; bases with no gene match: 6. CDR3 length equals 17 residues. CDR3 DNA sequence: TGTGCCAGCAGTTTATTCGGGGACAGTTATAGCAATCAGCCCCAGCATTTT. Translating gives CASSLFGDSYSNQPQHF.

The chain couples TRBV28 to TRBJ2-7; TRBD1 aligns across 9 bases. Per the germline V gene, CDR1 is MDHEN and CDR2 is SYDVKM. Trimming cost V 3 bases and J 7 bases; bases outside gene matches: 4. This CDR3 comprises 13 residues. The CDR3 spells CASSFQDRGEQYF. The CDR3 DNA reads as TGTGCCAGCAGTTTTCAAGACAGGGGGGAGCAGTACTTC.

This rearrangement joins TRBV6-5 to TRBJ2-3, with D maybe TRBD2 (6 bases). This CDR3 has 13 amino acids. V gave up 5 bases and J gave up 4 bases, with 10 bases separating them. Germline V gene data show CDR1 as MNHEY and CDR2 as SVGAGI. The CDR3 here is CASSPGVADTQYF. The CDR3 DNA is TGTGCCAGCAGTCCGGGGGTGGCAGATACGCAGTATTTT.

The chain recombines TRBV2 with TRBJ2-1; TRBD2 matches 7 bases. V gave up 3 bases and J gave up 5 bases; unmatched junction bases: 10. Germline V gene lookup returns CDR1 SNHLY and CDR2 FYNNEI. The CDR3 is made up of 16 amino acids. The CDR3 DNA follows: TGTGCCAGCAGTGATGGTGGAGCGGGGCCAAACAATGAGCAGTTCTTC. This translates into CASSDGGAGPNNEQFF.

The chain joins TRBV10-2 to TRBJ2-5; the D is unclear. The CDR3 consists of 14 residues. V was pared by 4 bases and J by 0 bases, with 9 bases between. Germline V gene lookup returns CDR1 WSHSY and CDR2 SAAADI. The chain's CDR3 is CASSVSLYQETQYF. Here the CDR3 DNA reads TGCGCCAGCAGTGTGAGCTTGTACCAAGAGACCCAGTACTTC.

This chain links TRBV4-2 with TRBJ1-1; D gene unclear. Looked up from germline, CDR1 is LGHNA and CDR2 is YNFKEQ. CDR3 length: 14 amino acids. The V gene lost 4 bases and the J gene lost 3 bases, with 12 bases spanning the gap. The CDR3 DNA is TGTGCCAGCAGCCTAAAAACAGAGTACACTGAAGCTTTCTTT. Its protein product is CASSLKTEYTEAFF.

The chain is built from TRBV10-1 and TRBJ1-4; a possible D gene is TRBD1 (5 bases). This CDR3 comprises 17 residues. Germline values: CDR1 WNHNN, CDR2 SYGVQD (reference sequence). CDR3 in amino acids: CGQNGVLQEGRYEKLFF. DNA of the CDR3: TGCGGACAAAATGGGGTCTTACAGGAGGGTAGGTATGAAAAACTGTTTTTT.

The gene calls are TRBV19 and TRBJ1-6; 8 positions agree with TRBD1. CDR1 LNHDA and CDR2 SQIVND come from the germline V gene (reference sequence). There are 18 residues in the CDR3. J lost 0 bases, V lost 3 bases, and 7 bases had no gene match. The CDR3 protein is CASSILGTGNSYNSPLHF. The CDR3 DNA is TGTGCCAGTAGTATTCTTGGGACAGGCAACTCCTATAATTCACCCCTCCACTTT. Full variable domain (missing parts from reference TRBV19 and TRBJ1-6): DGGITQSPKYLFRKEGQNVTLSCEQNLNHDAMYWYRQDPGQGLRLIYYSQIVNDFQKGDIAEGYSVSREKKESFPLTVTSAQKNPTAFYLCASSILGTGNSYNSPLHFGNGTRLTVT.

The chain couples TRBV4-1 to TRBJ2-1, with 9 bases identical to TRBD2. The CDR3 is 16 amino acids. From germline, CDR1 is MGHRA and CDR2 YSYEKL. V lost 2 bases and J lost 8; bases outside the gene matches: 10. The CDR3 nucleotides read TGCGCCAGCAGCCAACCGGGACTAGCCTACGTATATGAGCAGTTCTTC. This sequence encodes CASSQPGLAYVYEQFF.

Concerning this clone: Relative to the germline gene, one junction end is altered; a read error may explain this. The same CDR3 is also encoded by other DNA sequences in this sample. This chain joins TRBV7-7 and TRBJ2-5; D is possibly TRBD2 (7 bases). The CDR3 is 13 amino acids. Germline V lookup: CDR1 SSHAT, CDR2 FNYEAQ (reference sequence). The CDR3 is CASSLGGGETQYF. The CDR3 bases are TGTGCTAGCAGCTTAGGGGGGGGAGAGACCCAGTACTTC.